This T cell receptor (beta chain) was found in a study of OX40 agonist ivuxolimab in advanced cancers. Notes on the research overall: Ivuxolimab was a fully human IgG2 agonistic monoclonal antibody targeting the costimulatory receptor OX40 (CD134). Intravenous ivuxolimab was administered to patients every 2 weeks at six dose levels: 0.01, 0.1, 0.3, 1.5, 3 and 10 mg/kg. Of the 52 patients in dose escalation, 19 had hepatocellular carcinoma, about 15 had melanoma, 9 had renal cell carcinoma and 9 had head and neck cancer. The dose-escalation cohort was 82.7% male with a mean age of around 62 years, ranging from roughly 23 to 90. Prior anti-PD-1, anti-PD-L1 or anti-CTLA-4 therapy was permitted, and checkpoint inhibitors had been received by under 50% of dose-escalation patients. Partial responses occurred in three dose-escalation patients: two with cutaneous melanoma and one with hepatocellular carcinoma. Peripheral TCRbeta sequencing aimed to test whether ivuxolimab altered TCR sequence diversity and caused clonal T-cell expansion. The paper covers the monotherapy dose-escalation part of the phase I ivuxolimab trial, which included N = 52 patients.

Remarks on this clone: Its recognized antigen is unknown. No qualities accompany the bases; no much larger clone lies one base away.

CDR1 and CDR2 are read off the germline V gene as MNHEY and SVGAGI. Reading from cysteine to phenylalanine, the CDR3 counts 15 amino acids. The kept DNA is CDR3 alone, 45 bases in frame from the first base. Trimming removed 0 bases from V and 2 bases from J, leaving 11 bases between the germline ends. Genomic DNA was extracted from sorted cells for sequencing of the TCRbeta CDR3 region. The immunoSEQ Assay was used for sequencing of TCRbeta CDR3 regions. TCRdb carries this immuneACCESS record with in-frame sequences only. Its versions omit some clonotypes, under half of them owing to an unresolved V gene in the studies checked, with the rest unexplained. The sample contains tens of thousands of clones, about 90% of them found a single time. The top ten clonotypes cover roughly 0.44% of the sample. The trial excluded patients who had a history of autoimmune disease or who were on systemic immunosuppression. Peripheral blood for TCR sequencing was collected from all dose cohorts at baseline, on cycle 4 day 1, and on cycle 7 day 1. The samples were drawn from a first-in-human, open-label, multicenter phase I dose-escalation trial of ivuxolimab. Adults with locally advanced or metastatic head and neck squamous cell, hepatocellular, melanoma or renal cell carcinoma were enrolled in the trial. Before TCR sequencing, CD4+ and CD8+ T cells were separately sorted from peripheral blood.

General findings and caveats noted by the study authors: The antigen specificity of the clonally expanded peripheral T cells was not determined. At doses of 0.1 to 3.0 mg/kg, clonal expansion of both CD4+ and CD8+ T cells in blood was seen between baseline and week 6. In the 0.1-3.0 mg/kg groups, partial responders had among the lowest normalized peripheral clonal expansion, particularly in CD8+ T cells. Low levels of normalized T-cell clonal expansion were also seen in some patients who did not respond. After ivuxolimab, CD8+ T cells had more expanded clones than CD4+ T cells on average.

The sequence links TRBV6-5 to TRBJ2-7; the D gene cannot be named for sure. This receptor was obtained from an adult with an advanced solid tumor such as melanoma, head and neck, liver or kidney cancer. The sample was CD4+ or CD8+ T cells sorted from blood, taken in a trial of the OX40 agonist ivuxolimab. This receptor carries the CDR3 CASSYSMEQAYEQYF. Here is the DNA: TGTGCCAGCAGTTACTCGATGGAGCAAGCCTACGAGCAGTACTTC.